This T cell receptor (beta chain) was sequenced in a study of blood T cells in healthy people across ages. The total RNA that was extracted per sample amounted to at least 5 micrograms. The table lists this clonotype with many counts. The V gene lost 0 bases and the J gene lost 3 bases, with 15 bases spanning the gap. This CDR3 region has 17 residues. Germline values: CDR1 SGHTA, CDR2 FQGNSA. Together with a sample-barcoded 5' primer, a J-beta primer mix was included in a second PCR lasting about 7 to 12 cycles. TCRdb independently ran MiXCR on the 5' RACE reads; one entry per CDR3 protein. In the table there are some 1.5 million distinct CDR3 sequences, 25% to 30% of which are singletons.

The chain is built from TRBV7-2 and TRBJ2-4; tentative D call: TRBD1 (5 bases). The sequence derives from a woman aged 30 to 39 in good health. The material sequenced was blood. CDR3 nucleotide sequence: TGTGCCAGCAGCTTAGCGGGGTCTAAGCAGGGCAAAAACATTCAGTACTTC. As protein: CASSLAGSKQGKNIQYF. The full variable domain, completed using reference TRBV7-2 and TRBJ2-4, is GAGVSQSPSNKVTEKGKDVELRCDPISGHTALYWYRQSLGQGLEFLIYFQGNSAPDKSGLPSDRFSAERTGGSVSTLTIQRTQQEDSAVYLCASSLAGSKQGKNIQYFGAGTRLSVL.